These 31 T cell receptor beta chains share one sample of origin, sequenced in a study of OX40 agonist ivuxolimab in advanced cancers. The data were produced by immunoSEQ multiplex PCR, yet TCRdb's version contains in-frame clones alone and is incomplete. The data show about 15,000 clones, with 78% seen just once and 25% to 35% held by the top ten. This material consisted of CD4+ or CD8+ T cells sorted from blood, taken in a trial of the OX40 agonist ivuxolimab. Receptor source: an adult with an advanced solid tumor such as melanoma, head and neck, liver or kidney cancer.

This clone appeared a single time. The chain's CDR3 is CASSDSAVSTEAFF. The DNA of the CDR3 is TGTGCCAGCAGTGACTCGGCGGTTAGCACTGAAGCTTTCTTT. This chain connects TRBV6-4 to TRBJ1-1; D unresolved. The ends were cut back, 0 bases at V and 4 bases at J, with 9 bases in the middle. CDR3 size: 14 residues. Germline CDR1 MRHNA, CDR2 SNTAGT.

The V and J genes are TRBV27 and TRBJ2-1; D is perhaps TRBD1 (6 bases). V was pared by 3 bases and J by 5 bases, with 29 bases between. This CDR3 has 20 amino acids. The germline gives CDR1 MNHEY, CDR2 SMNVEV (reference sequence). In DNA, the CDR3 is TGTGCCAGCAGTTTGAGACGACCGGGATACTCCAGGGGAACTCACAATGAGCAGTTCTTC. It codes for CASSLRRPGYSRGTHNEQFF.

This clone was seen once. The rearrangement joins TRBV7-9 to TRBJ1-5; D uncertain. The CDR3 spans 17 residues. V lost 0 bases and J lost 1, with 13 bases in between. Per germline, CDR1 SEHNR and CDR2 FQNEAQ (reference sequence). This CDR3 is CASSLAGDSPSNQPQHF. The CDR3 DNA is TGTGCCAGCAGCTTAGCTGGAGACTCCCCGAGCAATCAGCCCCAGCATTTT. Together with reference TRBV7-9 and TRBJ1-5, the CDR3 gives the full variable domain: DTGVSQNPRHKITKRGQNVTFRCDPISEHNRLYWYRQTLGQGPEFLTYFQNEAQLEKSRLLSDRFSAERPKGSFSTLEIQRTEQGDSAMYLCASSLAGDSPSNQPQHFGDGTRLSIL.

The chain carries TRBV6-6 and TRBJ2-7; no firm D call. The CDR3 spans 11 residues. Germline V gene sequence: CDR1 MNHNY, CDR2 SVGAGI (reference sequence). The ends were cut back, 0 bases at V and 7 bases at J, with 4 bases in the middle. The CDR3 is CASSYSSEQYF. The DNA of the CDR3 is TGTGCCAGCAGTTACTCGTCGGAGCAGTACTTC.

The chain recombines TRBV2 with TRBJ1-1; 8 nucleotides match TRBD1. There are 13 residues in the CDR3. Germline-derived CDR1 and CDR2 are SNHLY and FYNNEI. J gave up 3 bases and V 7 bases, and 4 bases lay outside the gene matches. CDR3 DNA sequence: TGTGCCAGCACCGGACAGGGAGACACTGAAGCTTTCTTT. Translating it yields CASTGQGDTEAFF.

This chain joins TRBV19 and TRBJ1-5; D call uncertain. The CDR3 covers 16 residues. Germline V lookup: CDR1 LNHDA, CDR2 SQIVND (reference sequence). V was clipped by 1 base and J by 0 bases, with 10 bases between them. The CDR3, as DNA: TGTGCCAGTAGTATAGTCCGGACGGATAGCAATCAGCCCCAGCATTTT. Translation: CASSIVRTDSNQPQHF.

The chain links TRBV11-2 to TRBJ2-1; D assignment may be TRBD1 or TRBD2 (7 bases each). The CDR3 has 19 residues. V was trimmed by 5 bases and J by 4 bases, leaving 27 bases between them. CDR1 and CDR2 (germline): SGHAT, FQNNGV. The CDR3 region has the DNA TGTGCCAGCAGCGATAAGAAGGGGGCGGGGGCGACAGCTTACAATGAGCAGTTCTTC. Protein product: CASSDKKGAGATAYNEQFF.

The CDR3: CASSLYGTQETQYF. CDR3 in DNA: TGCGCCAGCAGCTTGTACGGTACCCAAGAGACCCAGTACTTC. V usage is TRBV5-1 and J usage is TRBJ2-5; no clear D. Trimming took off 1 base at V and 1 base at J, with 8 bases between the two ends. The CDR3 runs 14 residues. Germline V gene data show CDR1 as SGHRS and CDR2 as YFSETQ. Supplemented by reference TRBV5-1 and TRBJ2-5, the full variable domain reads KAGVTQTPRYLIKTRGQQVTLSCSPISGHRSVSWYQQTPGQGLQFLFEYFSETQRNKGNFPGRFSGRQFSNSRSEMNVSTLELGDSALYLCASSLYGTQETQYFGPGTRLLVL.

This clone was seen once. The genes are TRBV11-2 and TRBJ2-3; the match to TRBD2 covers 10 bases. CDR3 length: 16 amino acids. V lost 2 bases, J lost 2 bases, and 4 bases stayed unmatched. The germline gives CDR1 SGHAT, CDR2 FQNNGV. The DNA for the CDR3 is TGTGCCAGCAGCTTACCACTAGCGGGAAACACAGATACGCAGTATTTT. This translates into CASSLPLAGNTDTQYF.

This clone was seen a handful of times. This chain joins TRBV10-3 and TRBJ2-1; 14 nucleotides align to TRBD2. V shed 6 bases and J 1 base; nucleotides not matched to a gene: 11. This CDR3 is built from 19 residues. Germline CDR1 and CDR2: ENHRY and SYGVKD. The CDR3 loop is CAISPEGLAGDRSYNEQFF. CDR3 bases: TGTGCCATCAGCCCGGAGGGACTAGCGGGAGATAGGTCCTACAATGAGCAGTTCTTC.

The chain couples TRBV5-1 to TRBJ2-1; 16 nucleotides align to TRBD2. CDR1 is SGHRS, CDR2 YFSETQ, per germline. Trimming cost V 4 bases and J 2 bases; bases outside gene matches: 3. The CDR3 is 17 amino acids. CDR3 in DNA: TGCGCCAGCAGCACGGGACTAGCGGGGGGGCCCTACAATGAGCAGTTCTTC. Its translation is CASSTGLAGGPYNEQFF.

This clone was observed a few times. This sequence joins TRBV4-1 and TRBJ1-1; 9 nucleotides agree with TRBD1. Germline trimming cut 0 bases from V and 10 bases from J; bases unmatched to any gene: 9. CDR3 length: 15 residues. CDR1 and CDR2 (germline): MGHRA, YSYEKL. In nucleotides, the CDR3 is TGCGCCAGCAGCCAAGATGGGTCGACAGGGGGGTCAGCTTTCTTT. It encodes CASSQDGSTGGSAFF.

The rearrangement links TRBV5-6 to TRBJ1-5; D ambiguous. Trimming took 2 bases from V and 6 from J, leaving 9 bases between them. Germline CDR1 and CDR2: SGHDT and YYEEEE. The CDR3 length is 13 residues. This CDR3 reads CASSFGVVQPQHF. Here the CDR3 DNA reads TGTGCCAGCAGCTTCGGGGTAGTTCAGCCCCAGCATTTT.

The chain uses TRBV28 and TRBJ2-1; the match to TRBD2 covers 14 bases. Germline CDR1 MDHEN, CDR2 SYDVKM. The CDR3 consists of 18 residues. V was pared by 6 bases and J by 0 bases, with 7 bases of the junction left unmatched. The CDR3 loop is CASRRLAGGSSSYNEQFF. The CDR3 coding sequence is TGTGCCAGCAGAAGACTAGCGGGAGGGTCGAGCTCCTACAATGAGCAGTTCTTC.

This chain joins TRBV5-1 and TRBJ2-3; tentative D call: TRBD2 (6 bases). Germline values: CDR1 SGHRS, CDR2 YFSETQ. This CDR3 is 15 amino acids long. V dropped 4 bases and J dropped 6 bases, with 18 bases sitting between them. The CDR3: CASSTGLGPRDTQYF. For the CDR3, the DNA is TGCGCCAGCAGCACGGGACTCGGACCCAGGGATACGCAGTATTTT.

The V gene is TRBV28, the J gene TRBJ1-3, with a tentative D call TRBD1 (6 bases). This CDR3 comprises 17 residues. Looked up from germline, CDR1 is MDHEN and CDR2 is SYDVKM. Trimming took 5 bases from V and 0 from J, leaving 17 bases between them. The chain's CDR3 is CASSTRDIESSGNTIYF. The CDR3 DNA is TGTGCCAGCAGTACCCGGGACATTGAGAGCTCTGGAAACACCATATATTTT.

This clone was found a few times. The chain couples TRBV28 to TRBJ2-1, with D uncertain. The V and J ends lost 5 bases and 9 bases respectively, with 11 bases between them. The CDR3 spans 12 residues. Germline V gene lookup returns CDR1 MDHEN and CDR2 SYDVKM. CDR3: CASSPNGFEQFF. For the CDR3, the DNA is TGTGCCAGCAGTCCTAACGGATTTGAGCAGTTCTTC.

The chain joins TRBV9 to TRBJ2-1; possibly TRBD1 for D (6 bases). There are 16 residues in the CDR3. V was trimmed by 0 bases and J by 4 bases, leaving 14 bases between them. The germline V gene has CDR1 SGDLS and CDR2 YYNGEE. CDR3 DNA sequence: TGTGCCAGCAGCGTAGGTGCAGGGGCTGCGTACAATGAGCAGTTCTTC. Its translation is CASSVGAGAAYNEQFF.

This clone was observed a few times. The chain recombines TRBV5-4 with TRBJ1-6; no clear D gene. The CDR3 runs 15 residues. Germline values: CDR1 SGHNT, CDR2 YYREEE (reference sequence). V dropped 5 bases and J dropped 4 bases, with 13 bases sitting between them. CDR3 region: CASSYSLGYNSPLHF. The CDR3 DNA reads TGTGCCAGCAGTTACTCATTGGGTTATAATTCACCCCTCCACTTT.

The CDR3 loop reads CASSTGVGTGELFF. In DNA, the CDR3 is TGTGCCAGCTCTACAGGGGTAGGCACCGGGGAGCTGTTTTTT. V and J are TRBV27 and TRBJ2-2; TRBD1 matches 7 bases. V was pared by 8 bases and J by 4 bases, with 7 bases of the junction left unmatched. The CDR3 has 14 residues. The germline V gene has CDR1 MNHEY and CDR2 SMNVEV (reference sequence).

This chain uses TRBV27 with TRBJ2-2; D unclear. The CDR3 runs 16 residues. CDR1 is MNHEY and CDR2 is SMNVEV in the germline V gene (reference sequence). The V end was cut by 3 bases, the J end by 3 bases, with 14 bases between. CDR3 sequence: CASSLTSVTDTGELFF. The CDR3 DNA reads TGTGCCAGCAGTTTGACATCAGTGACGGACACCGGGGAGCTGTTTTTT.

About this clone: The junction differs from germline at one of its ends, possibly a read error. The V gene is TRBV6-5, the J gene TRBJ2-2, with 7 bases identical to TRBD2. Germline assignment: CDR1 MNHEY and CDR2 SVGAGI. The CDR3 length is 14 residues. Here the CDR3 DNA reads TGTGCCAGCAGTTACGCCAGTAGAGGCGGGGGGCTGTTTTTT. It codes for CASSYASRGGGLFF.

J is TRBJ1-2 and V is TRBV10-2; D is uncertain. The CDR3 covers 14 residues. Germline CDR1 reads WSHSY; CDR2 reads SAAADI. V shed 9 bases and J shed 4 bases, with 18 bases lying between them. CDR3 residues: CASRRDGAGYGYTF. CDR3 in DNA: TGCGCCAGTCGTCGAGATGGCGCTGGCTATGGCTACACCTTC.

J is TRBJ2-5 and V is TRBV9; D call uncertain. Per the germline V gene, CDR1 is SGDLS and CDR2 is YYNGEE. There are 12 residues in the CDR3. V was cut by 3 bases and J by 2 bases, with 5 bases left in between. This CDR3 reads CASSGYQETQYF. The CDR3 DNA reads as TGTGCCAGCAGCGGATATCAAGAGACCCAGTACTTC.

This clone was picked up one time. CDR3 nucleotides: TGCAGCGTCTGCGAGTGGGACAGGGTCATGAACGAGCAGTACTTC. It translates to CSVCEWDRVMNEQYF. The chain combines TRBV29-1 with TRBJ2-7; 9 bases are a match to TRBD1. Germline trimming cut 6 bases from V and 5 bases from J; bases unmatched to any gene: 14. Germline CDR1 reads SQVTM; CDR2 reads ANQGSEA. CDR3 size: 15 residues.

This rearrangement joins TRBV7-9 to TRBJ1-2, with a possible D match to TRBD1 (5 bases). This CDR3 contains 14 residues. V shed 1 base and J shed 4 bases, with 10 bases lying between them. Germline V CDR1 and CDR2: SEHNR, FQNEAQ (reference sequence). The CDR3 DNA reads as TGTGCCAGCAGCTTAGTGGGACGAGGCTATGGCTACACCTTC. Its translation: CASSLVGRGYGYTF.

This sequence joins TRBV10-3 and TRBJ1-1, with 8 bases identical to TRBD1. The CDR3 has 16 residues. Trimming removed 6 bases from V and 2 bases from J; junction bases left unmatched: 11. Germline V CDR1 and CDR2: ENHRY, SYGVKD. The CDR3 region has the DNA TGTGCCATCAGGGACAGGGCTACCGCAGGTAACACTGAAGCTTTCTTT. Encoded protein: CAIRDRATAGNTEAFF.

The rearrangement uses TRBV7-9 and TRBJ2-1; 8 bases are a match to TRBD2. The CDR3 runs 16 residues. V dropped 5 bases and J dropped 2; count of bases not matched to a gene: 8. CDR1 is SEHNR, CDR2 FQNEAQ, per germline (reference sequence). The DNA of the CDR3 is TGTGCCAGCAGCGTCAGTAGCGGGGTCACCTACAATGAGCAGTTCTTC. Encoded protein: CASSVSSGVTYNEQFF. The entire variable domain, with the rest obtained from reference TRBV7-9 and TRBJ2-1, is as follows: DTGVSQNPRHKITKRGQNVTFRCDPISEHNRLYWYRQTLGQGPEFLTYFQNEAQLEKSRLLSDRFSAERPKGSFSTLEIQRTEQGDSAMYLCASSVSSGVTYNEQFFGPGTRLTVL.

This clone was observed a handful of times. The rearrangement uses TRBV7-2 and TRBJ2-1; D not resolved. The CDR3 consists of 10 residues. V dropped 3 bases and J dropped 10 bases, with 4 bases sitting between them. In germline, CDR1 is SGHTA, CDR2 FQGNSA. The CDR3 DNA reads TGTGCCAGCAGCTTCGACGAGCAGTTCTTC. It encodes CASSFDEQFF. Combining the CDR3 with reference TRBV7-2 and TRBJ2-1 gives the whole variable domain GAGVSQSPSNKVTEKGKDVELRCDPISGHTALYWYRQSLGQGLEFLIYFQGNSAPDKSGLPSDRFSAERTGGSVSTLTIQRTQQEDSAVYLCASSFDEQFFGPGTRLTVL.

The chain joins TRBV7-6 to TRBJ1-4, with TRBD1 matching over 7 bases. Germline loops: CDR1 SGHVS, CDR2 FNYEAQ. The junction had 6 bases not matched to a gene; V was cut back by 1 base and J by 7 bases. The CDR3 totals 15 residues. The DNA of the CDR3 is TGTGCCAGCAGCTTAGGGAGGGGGCGGCGTGAAAAACTGTTTTTT. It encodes CASSLGRGRREKLFF.

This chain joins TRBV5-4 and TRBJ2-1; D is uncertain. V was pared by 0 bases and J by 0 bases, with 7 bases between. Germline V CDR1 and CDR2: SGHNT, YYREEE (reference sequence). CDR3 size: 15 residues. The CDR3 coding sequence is TGTGCCAGCAGCTTGGGCCTCAGCTCCTACAATGAGCAGTTCTTC. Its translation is CASSLGLSSYNEQFF.